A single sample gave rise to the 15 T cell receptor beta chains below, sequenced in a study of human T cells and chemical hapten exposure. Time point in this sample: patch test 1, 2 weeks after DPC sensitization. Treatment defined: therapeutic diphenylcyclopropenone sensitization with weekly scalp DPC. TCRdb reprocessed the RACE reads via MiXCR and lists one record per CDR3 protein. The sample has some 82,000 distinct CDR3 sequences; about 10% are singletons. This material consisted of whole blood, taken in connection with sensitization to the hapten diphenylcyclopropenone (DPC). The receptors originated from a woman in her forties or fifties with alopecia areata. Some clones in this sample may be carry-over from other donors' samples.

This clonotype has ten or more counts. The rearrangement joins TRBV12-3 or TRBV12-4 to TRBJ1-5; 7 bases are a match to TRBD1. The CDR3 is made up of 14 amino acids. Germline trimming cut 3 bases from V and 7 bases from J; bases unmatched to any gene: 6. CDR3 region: CASSFQGVNQPQHF. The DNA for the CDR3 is TGTGCCAGCAGTTTCCAGGGGGTGAACCAGCCCCAGCATTTT.

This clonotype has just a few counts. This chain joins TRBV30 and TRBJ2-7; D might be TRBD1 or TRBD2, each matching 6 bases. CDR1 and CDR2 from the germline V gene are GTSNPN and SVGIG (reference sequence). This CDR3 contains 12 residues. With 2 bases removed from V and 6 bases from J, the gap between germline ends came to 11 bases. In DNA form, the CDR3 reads TGTGCCTGGAGTCCACAGGGAGGCGAGCAGTACTTC. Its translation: CAWSPQGGEQYF.

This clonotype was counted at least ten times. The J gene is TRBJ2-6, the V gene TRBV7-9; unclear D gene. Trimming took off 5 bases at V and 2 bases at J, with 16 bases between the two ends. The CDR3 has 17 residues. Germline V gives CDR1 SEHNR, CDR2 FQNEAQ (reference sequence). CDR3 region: CASSAPDAQPGANVLTF. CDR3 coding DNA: TGTGCCAGCAGCGCCCCGGACGCGCAACCTGGGGCCAACGTCCTGACTTTC.

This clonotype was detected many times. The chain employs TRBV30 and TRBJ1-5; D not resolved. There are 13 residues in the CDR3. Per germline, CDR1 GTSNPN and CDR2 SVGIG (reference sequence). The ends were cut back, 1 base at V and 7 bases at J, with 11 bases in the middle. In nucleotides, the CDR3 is TGTGCCTGGAGTGCCGATGTTCCGCAGCCCCAGCATTTT. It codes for CAWSADVPQPQHF. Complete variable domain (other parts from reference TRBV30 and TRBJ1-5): SQTIHQWPATLVQPVGSPLSLECTVEGTSNPNLYWYRQAAGRGLQLLFYSVGIGQISSEVPQNLSASRPQDRQFILSSKKLLLSDSGFYLCAWSADVPQPQHFGDGTRLSIL.

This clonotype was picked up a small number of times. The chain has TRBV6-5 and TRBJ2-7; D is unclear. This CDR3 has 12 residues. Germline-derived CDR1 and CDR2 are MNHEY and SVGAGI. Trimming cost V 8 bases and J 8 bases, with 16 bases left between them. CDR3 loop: CASGPTTYQQYF. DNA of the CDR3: TGTGCCAGCGGGCCTACGACTTATCAGCAGTACTTC.

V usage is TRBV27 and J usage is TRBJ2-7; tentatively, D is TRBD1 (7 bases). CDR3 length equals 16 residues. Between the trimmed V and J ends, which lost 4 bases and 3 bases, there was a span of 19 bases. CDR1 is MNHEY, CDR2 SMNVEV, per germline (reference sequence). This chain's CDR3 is CASSSGATGFVYEQYF. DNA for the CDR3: TGTGCCAGCAGTTCGGGGGCGACAGGGTTTGTCTACGAGCAGTACTTC.

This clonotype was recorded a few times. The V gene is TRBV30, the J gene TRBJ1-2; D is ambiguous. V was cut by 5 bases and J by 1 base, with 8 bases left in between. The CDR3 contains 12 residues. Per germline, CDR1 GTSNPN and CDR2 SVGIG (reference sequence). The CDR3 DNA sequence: TGTGCCTGGGGACTCCTTAACTATGGCTACACCTTC. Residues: CAWGLLNYGYTF. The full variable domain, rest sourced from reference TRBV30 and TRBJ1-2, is SQTIHQWPATLVQPVGSPLSLECTVEGTSNPNLYWYRQAAGRGLQLLFYSVGIGQISSEVPQNLSASRPQDRQFILSSKKLLLSDSGFYLCAWGLLNYGYTFGSGTRLTVV.

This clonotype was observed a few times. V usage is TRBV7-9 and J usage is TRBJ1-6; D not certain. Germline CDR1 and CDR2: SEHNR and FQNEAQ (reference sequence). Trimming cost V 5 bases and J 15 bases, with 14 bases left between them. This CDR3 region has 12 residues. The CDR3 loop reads CASSPGGGILHF. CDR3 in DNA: TGTGCCAGCAGCCCCGGAGGAGGGATCCTCCACTTT.

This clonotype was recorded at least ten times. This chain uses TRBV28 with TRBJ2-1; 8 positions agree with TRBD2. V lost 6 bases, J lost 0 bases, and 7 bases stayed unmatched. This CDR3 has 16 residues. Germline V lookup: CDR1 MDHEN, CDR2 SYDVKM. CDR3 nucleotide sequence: TGTGCCAGCAGGGATCGGGGGACTAGCTCCTACAATGAGCAGTTCTTC. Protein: CASRDRGTSSYNEQFF.

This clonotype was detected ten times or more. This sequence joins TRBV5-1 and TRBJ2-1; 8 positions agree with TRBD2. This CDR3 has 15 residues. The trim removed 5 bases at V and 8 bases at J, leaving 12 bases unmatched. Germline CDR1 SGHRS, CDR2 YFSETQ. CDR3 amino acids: CASRTSGSISYEQFF. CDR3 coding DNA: TGCGCCAGCAGGACAAGCGGGAGTATTTCCTATGAGCAGTTCTTC.

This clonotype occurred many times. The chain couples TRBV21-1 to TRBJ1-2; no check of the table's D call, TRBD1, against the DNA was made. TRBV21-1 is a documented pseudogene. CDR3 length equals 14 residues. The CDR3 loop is CASSNRGRSYGYTF. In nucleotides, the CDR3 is TGTGCCAGCAGCAACAGGGGGCGAAGCTATGGCTACACCTTC.

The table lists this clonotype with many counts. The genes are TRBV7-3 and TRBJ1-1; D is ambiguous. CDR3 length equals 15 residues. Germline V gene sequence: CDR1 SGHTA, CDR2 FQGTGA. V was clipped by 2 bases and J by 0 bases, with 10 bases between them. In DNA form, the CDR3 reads TGTGCCAGCAGCTTATCAACTGCGATGAACACTGAAGCTTTCTTT. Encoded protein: CASSLSTAMNTEAFF.

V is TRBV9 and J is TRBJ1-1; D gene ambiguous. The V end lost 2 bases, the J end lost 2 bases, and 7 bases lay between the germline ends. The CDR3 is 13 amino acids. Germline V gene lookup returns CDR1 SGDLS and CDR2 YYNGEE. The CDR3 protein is CASSVVFNTEAFF. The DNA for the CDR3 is TGTGCCAGCAGCGTCGTCTTCAACACTGAAGCTTTCTTT. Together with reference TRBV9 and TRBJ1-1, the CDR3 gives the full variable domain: DSGVTQTPKHLITATGQRVTLRCSPRSGDLSVYWYQQSLDQGLQFLIQYYNGEERAKGNILERFSAQQFPDLHSELNLSSLELGDSALYFCASSVVFNTEAFFGQGTRLTVV.

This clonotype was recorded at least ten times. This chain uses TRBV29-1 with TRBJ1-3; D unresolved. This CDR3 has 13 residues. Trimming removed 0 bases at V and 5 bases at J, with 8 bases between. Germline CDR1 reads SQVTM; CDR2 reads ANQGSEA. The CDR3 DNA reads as TGCAGCGTTGAAGATGCCGGGAGAAACACCATATATTTT. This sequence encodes CSVEDAGRNTIYF.

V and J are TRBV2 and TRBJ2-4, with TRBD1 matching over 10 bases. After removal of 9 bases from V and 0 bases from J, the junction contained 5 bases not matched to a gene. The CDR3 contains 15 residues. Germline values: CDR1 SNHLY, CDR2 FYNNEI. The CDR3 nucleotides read TGTGCCAGGAGGGGACAGGGGATAGCCAAAAACATTCAGTACTTC. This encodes CARRGQGIAKNIQYF. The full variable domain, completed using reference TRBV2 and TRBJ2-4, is EPEVTQTPSHQVTQMGQEVILRCVPISNHLYFYWYRQILGQKVEFLVSFYNNEISEKSEIFDDQFSVERPDGSNFTLKIRSTKLEDSAMYFCARRGQGIAKNIQYFGAGTRLSVL.